One and the same sample provided the 21 T cell receptor beta chains below, sequenced in a study of cytomegalovirus exposure and HLA in healthy donors. In the PCR, 60 Vbeta and 13 Jbeta primers were used. Sequenced by immunoSEQ multiplex PCR; TCRdb stores in-frame clones only, minus some. The sample shows some 150,000 clones, 65% to 75% of them seen only once. The sample taken for sequencing was PBMCs. These receptors all stem from a young man in good health and CMV-seronegative.

This clone turned up a few times. The rearrangement uses TRBV27 and TRBJ1-2, with 10 bases lining up with TRBD1. The germline V gene encodes CDR1 MNHEY and CDR2 SMNVEV (reference sequence). The CDR3 contains 17 residues. V lost 5 bases and J lost 3; bases outside the gene matches: 12. CDR3 in DNA: TGTGCCAGCAGTCCTGGACAGGGGGTTCGTCTTTACTATGGCTACACCTTC. This translates into CASSPGQGVRLYYGYTF.

This clone was seen a handful of times. J is TRBJ2-7 and V is TRBV30; 10 bases agree with TRBD2. V gave up 3 bases and J gave up 3 bases; unmatched junction bases: 8. The CDR3 consists of 15 residues. CDR1 and CDR2 (germline): GTSNPN, SVGIG (reference sequence). Here the CDR3 reads CAWRGLAGAYYEQYF. The CDR3 DNA follows: TGTGCCTGGAGGGGTCTAGCGGGGGCCTACTACGAGCAGTACTTC.

This sequence joins TRBV5-4 and TRBJ2-3, with D tentatively TRBD1 (6 bases). Germline V lookup: CDR1 SGHNT, CDR2 YYREEE (reference sequence). Trimming took 2 bases from V and 3 from J, leaving 10 bases between them. CDR3 size: 14 residues. Here the CDR3 DNA reads TGTGCCAGCAGCTTCGACACAGGGACAGATACGCAGTATTTT. Its protein is CASSFDTGTDTQYF. Using reference TRBV5-4 and TRBJ2-3 for the parts outside the CDR3, the full variable domain is ETGVTQSPTHLIKTRGQQVTLRCSSQSGHNTVSWYQQALGQGPQFIFQYYREEENGRGNFPPRFSGLQFPNYSSELNVNALELDDSALYLCASSFDTGTDTQYFGPGTRLTVL.

The sample holds one count of this clone. The rearrangement links TRBV18 to TRBJ2-7; 12 nucleotides line up with TRBD2. The CDR3 contains 15 residues. The V segment lost 2 bases and the J segment 5 bases; nucleotides outside the gene matches: 4. The germline gives CDR1 KGHSH, CDR2 LQKENI. The CDR3 nucleotides are TGTGCCAGCTCACCAAGGACTAGCGGGGTCGACGAGCAGTACTTC. Its protein is CASSPRTSGVDEQYF.

As for this clone: One junction end does not reproduce the germline sequence, and a read error may be involved. The CDR3 is CASSLDRAETEAFF. CDR3 DNA: TGTGCTAGCAGCTTGGACAGGGCGGAAACTGAAGCTTTCTTT. The V and J genes are TRBV7-7 and TRBJ1-1, with 8 bases matching TRBD1. Germline V gene data show CDR1 as SSHAT and CDR2 as FNYEAQ (reference sequence). There are 14 residues in the CDR3. Drawing the rest from reference TRBV7-7 and TRBJ1-1, the complete variable domain is GAGVSQSPRYKVTKRGQDVTLRCDPISSHATLYWYQQALGQGPEFLTYFNYEAQPDKSGLPSDRFSAERPEGSISTLTIQRTEQRDSAMYRCASSLDRAETEAFFGQGTRLTVV.

V usage is TRBV6-5 and J usage is TRBJ1-2; possibly TRBD1 for D (5 bases). The V gene lost 0 bases and the J gene lost 2 bases, with 7 bases spanning the gap. This CDR3 is built from 14 residues. Per the germline V gene, CDR1 is MNHEY and CDR2 is SVGAGI. The CDR3 DNA reads as TGTGCCAGCAGTTACTCGCGGGGGAACTATGGCTACACCTTC. Translating it yields CASSYSRGNYGYTF.

The rearrangement joins TRBV7-2 to TRBJ2-7, with a tentative D call TRBD2 (6 bases). V shed 5 bases and J shed 4 bases, with 12 bases lying between them. Germline V gene sequence: CDR1 SGHTA, CDR2 FQGNSA. The CDR3 has 13 amino acids. As DNA, the CDR3 is TGTGCCAGCAGCCTACGGGGACTTTACGAGCAGTACGTC. It codes for CASSLRGLYEQYV.

V gene TRBV7-8 combines with J gene TRBJ1-2; no clear D gene. Trimming took off 1 base at V and 4 bases at J, with 16 bases between the two ends. This CDR3 is 16 amino acids long. Germline CDR1 reads SGHVS; CDR2 reads FQNEAQ. CDR3 nucleotides: TGTGCCAGCAGCTTAGTCCGGGGTCCCAGTCCCTATGGCTACACCTTC. This encodes CASSLVRGPSPYGYTF.

The chain combines TRBV10-1 with TRBJ1-2; D gene ambiguous. With 6 bases removed from V and 2 bases from J, the gap between germline ends came to 10 bases. Germline V lookup: CDR1 WNHNN, CDR2 SYGVQD (reference sequence). There are 13 residues in the CDR3. Written as DNA, the CDR3 is TGCGCCAGCAGCATCACAGCAAACTATGGCTACACCTTC. It is translated as CASSITANYGYTF.

The chain couples TRBV10-3 to TRBJ2-3; 7 positions agree with TRBD2. The CDR3 has 13 amino acids. V lost 6 bases and J lost 14; bases outside the gene matches: 14. CDR1 is ENHRY, CDR2 SYGVKD, per germline. The CDR3 region has the DNA TGTGCCATCAGACGGGACGAGACGGGGAGGGGGTATTTT. Translating gives CAIRRDETGRGYF.

This clone was seen a handful of times. The sample contains more than one DNA sequence encoding this CDR3. V and J are TRBV5-6 and TRBJ1-2; D is ambiguous. Germline loops: CDR1 SGHDT, CDR2 YYEEEE. With 1 base removed from V and 1 base from J, the gap between germline ends came to 8 bases. The CDR3 is 14 amino acids. The CDR3 spells CASSLLAHNYGYTF. DNA for the CDR3: TGTGCCAGCAGCTTGTTGGCCCATAACTATGGCTACACCTTC.

This rearrangement joins TRBV27 to TRBJ1-1; D is uncertain. Between the trimmed V and J ends, which lost 2 bases and 2 bases, there was a span of 12 bases. The germline gives CDR1 MNHEY, CDR2 SMNVEV (reference sequence). The CDR3 covers 15 residues. The CDR3 spells CASSLGTGVNTEAFF. In nucleotides, the CDR3 is TGTGCCAGCAGTTTAGGCACCGGGGTTAACACTGAAGCTTTCTTT.

The chain links TRBV6-6 to TRBJ2-5; 8 bases align to TRBD2. CDR3 length equals 14 residues. CDR1 and CDR2 from the germline V gene are MNHNY and SVGAGI (reference sequence). The ends lost 3 bases at V and 2 bases at J; junction bases unmatched: 2. CDR3 nucleotide sequence: TGTGCCAGCAGTTATGCTAGCGGGCAAGAGACCCAGTACTTC. This sequence encodes CASSYASGQETQYF.

The chain recombines TRBV7-2 with TRBJ2-3; TRBD2 matches 14 bases. V lost 1 base, J lost 4 bases, and 7 bases stayed unmatched. CDR1 is SGHTA, CDR2 FQGNSA, per germline. CDR3 length: 18 amino acids. CDR3 sequence (DNA): TGTGCCAGCAGCTTAGAAGGGGGACTAGCGGGGGCCTCAGATACGCAGTATTTT. Amino acids: CASSLEGGLAGASDTQYF.

In regard to this clone: Other DNA sequences of this sample code for an identical CDR3. This chain links TRBV7-2 with TRBJ1-1; 8 bases map to TRBD1. From germline, CDR1 is SGHTA and CDR2 FQGNSA. The CDR3 has 15 residues. Trimming cost V 5 bases and J 1 base; bases outside gene matches: 6. This CDR3 reads CASSPRQGRNTEAFF. CDR3 DNA sequence: TGTGCCAGCAGCCCTCGACAGGGGAGGAACACTGAAGCTTTCTTT.

V is TRBV6-6 and J is TRBJ1-2; TRBD1 might be the D (6 bases). Germline-derived CDR1 and CDR2 are MNHNY and SVGAGI (reference sequence). Trimming left V 0 bases short and J 6 bases short, with 14 bases between. The CDR3 loop spans 15 amino acids. The CDR3 is CASSYSELHRDGYTF. CDR3 coding DNA: TGTGCCAGCAGTTACTCGGAACTCCACAGGGATGGCTACACCTTC.

This clone was detected a few times. V is TRBV7-9 and J is TRBJ1-4, with a weak D call TRBD1 (6 bases). V lost 5 bases and J lost 5, with 15 bases in between. The CDR3 is made up of 15 amino acids. Per the germline V gene, CDR1 is SEHNR and CDR2 is FQNEAQ (reference sequence). The CDR3 loop reads CASSLGQWWNEKLFF. In DNA, the CDR3 is TGTGCCAGCAGCCTAGGACAGTGGTGGAATGAAAAACTGTTTTTT.

This chain links TRBV6-5 with TRBJ2-7; D is ambiguous. The CDR3 totals 13 residues. Per the germline V gene, CDR1 is MNHEY and CDR2 is SVGAGI. The germline V and J ends were trimmed by 2 bases and 6 bases, with 11 bases remaining between them. This chain's CDR3 is CASSYQPGGEQYV. In nucleotides, the CDR3 is TGTGCCAGCAGTTACCAGCCTGGCGGCGAGCAGTACGTC.

This clone has only a few counts. This chain connects TRBV6-1 to TRBJ1-4, with D perhaps matching TRBD1 (6 bases). The V gene lost 6 bases and the J gene lost 6 bases, with 14 bases spanning the gap. CDR1 and CDR2 from the germline V gene are MNHNS and SASEGT. This CDR3 is built from 14 residues. CDR3 region: CASSSSHRDEKLFF. In nucleotides, the CDR3 is TGTGCCAGCAGCAGTTCTCACAGGGATGAAAAACTGTTTTTT.

The rearrangement links TRBV19 to TRBJ2-2, with TRBD2 matching 7 bases. The CDR3 is made up of 18 amino acids. J gave up 1 base and V 4 bases, and 12 bases lay outside the gene matches. From germline, CDR1 is LNHDA and CDR2 SQIVND (reference sequence). The CDR3 DNA follows: TGTGCCAGTAGTACGTCCCCGGGGAGGGCGGGGAACACCGGGGAGCTGTTTTTT. It translates to CASSTSPGRAGNTGELFF.

V and J are TRBV15 and TRBJ1-5; no definite D call. Germline V gene sequence: CDR1 LNHNV, CDR2 YYDKDF (reference sequence). CDR3 length: 13 residues. Trimming took off 4 bases at V and 9 bases at J, with 13 bases between the two ends. CDR3 residues: CATSMTLGTPQHF. The CDR3 bases are TGTGCCACCAGCATGACATTAGGCACGCCCCAGCATTTT.